Shown below are 28 T cell receptor beta chains from a single sample sequenced in a study of tumor and adjacent non-tumor tissue in lung cancer. Three rounds of nested PCR, following a modified ARM-PCR protocol, produced the TCRbeta library. TCRdb recomputed calls from the multiplex PCR reads with MiXCR, one row per CDR3 protein. The sample carries 120,000 or so distinct CDR3 sequences, 66% recorded once. RNA was extracted from bulk tissue without any cell sorting. Sequencing was performed on lung tumor tissue. The receptors shown here come from a man aged 25-40 years with non-small cell lung cancer.

This clonotype was picked up a small number of times. The rearrangement uses TRBV6-2 or TRBV6-3 and TRBJ1-5, with 9 bases that match TRBD1. The CDR3 sequence is 16 residues long. The germline gives CDR1 MNHEY, CDR2 SVGEGT. V dropped 6 bases and J dropped 2; count of bases not matched to a gene: 8. The CDR3 region has the DNA TGTGCCAGCAGCCCGGGACAGGGCCGAGGCAATCAGCCCCAGCATTTT. Translating gives CASSPGQGRGNQPQHF.

V and J are TRBV11-2 and TRBJ2-2; 7 bases line up with TRBD2. CDR3 length: 17 amino acids. V shed 8 bases and J 6 bases; nucleotides not matched to a gene: 18. Germline CDR1 and CDR2: SGHAT and FQNNGV. In nucleotides, the CDR3 is TGTGCCAGCGGTTCCCCTACGACTAGCTATTCGTCCGGGGAGCTGTTTTTT. Encoded protein: CASGSPTTSYSSGELFF.

The chain has TRBV20-1 and TRBJ2-1, with 7 bases matching TRBD2. The germline V gene encodes CDR1 DFQATT and CDR2 SNEGSKA (reference sequence). Germline trimming cut 1 base from V and 4 bases from J; bases unmatched to any gene: 4. There are 14 residues in the CDR3. The CDR3 is CSARVAGEYNEQFF. The CDR3 region has the DNA TGCAGTGCTAGAGTCGCGGGAGAATACAATGAGCAGTTCTTC.

This clonotype was detected a few times. This chain connects TRBV13 to TRBJ2-6; the D gene is possibly TRBD1 (5 bases). The CDR3 length is 14 residues. V gave up 6 bases and J gave up 2 bases, with 8 bases separating them. The germline V gene encodes CDR1 PRHDT and CDR2 FYEKMQ (reference sequence). CDR3 in amino acids: CASSPRAGANVLTF. The CDR3 DNA follows: TGTGCCAGCAGTCCCAGGGCTGGGGCCAACGTCCTGACTTTC.

This clonotype was observed at least ten times. This chain connects TRBV4-1 to TRBJ2-2; 11 bases are a match to TRBD2. The CDR3 extends over 17 amino acids. CDR1 and CDR2 (germline): MGHRA, YSYEKL. V lost 0 bases and J lost 3; bases outside the gene matches: 3. The CDR3 sequence: CASSQDSGGAHTGELFF. For the CDR3, the DNA is TGCGCCAGCAGCCAAGATAGCGGGGGGGCGCACACCGGGGAGCTGTTTTTT.

Note on this clonotype: A much larger clone is a single base away; this may be a read error. V and J are TRBV12-3 or TRBV12-4 and TRBJ1-5, with 7 bases that match TRBD1. The CDR3 runs to 15 residues. CDR3 protein: CASSRTGDGNQLQHF. The CDR3 DNA reads TGTGCCAGCAGTCGCACAGGGGACGGCAATCAGCTCCAGCATTTT.

The rearrangement links TRBV29-1 to TRBJ1-2; the D gene is possibly TRBD1 (6 bases). The CDR3 has 12 residues. Trimming cost V 5 bases and J 8 bases, with 15 bases left between them. Germline V gene sequence: CDR1 SQVTM, CDR2 ANQGSEA. The CDR3 nucleotides are TGCAGCGTTTGGGACACCGCCTACGGCTACACCTTC. Its translation: CSVWDTAYGYTF.

This clonotype was found many times. J is TRBJ2-2 and V is TRBV7-8; D uncertain. Germline V lookup: CDR1 SGHVS, CDR2 FQNEAQ. This CDR3 region has 16 residues. V was cut by 0 bases and J by 1 base, with 9 bases left in between. CDR3: CASSLAELGNTGELFF. CDR3 nucleotide sequence: TGTGCCAGCAGCTTAGCAGAACTCGGGAACACCGGGGAGCTGTTTTTT.

This clonotype was observed a few times. The V call is TRBV6-5, the J call TRBJ2-7; D is perhaps TRBD2 (6 bases). This CDR3 has 13 amino acids. With 4 bases removed from V and 2 bases from J, the gap between germline ends came to 9 bases. CDR1 MNHEY and CDR2 SVGAGI come from the germline V gene. CDR3 sequence (DNA): TGTGCCAGCAGTTGGGAGGCAACCTACGAGCAGTACTTC. It is translated as CASSWEATYEQYF.

Turning to this clonotype: A read error may account for a junction end that differs from germline. The CDR3 loop is CASSYGNSLSSYEQYF. The CDR3 DNA reads as TGTGCCAGCAGTTACGGCAATAGCTTGAGCTCCTATGAGCAGTACTTC. The chain has TRBV6-5 and TRBJ2-7; D not resolved. Germline V CDR1 and CDR2: MNHEY, SVGAGI. The CDR3 sequence is 16 residues long.

On this clonotype itself: A much larger clone lies one base from this, so it may be a read error. The chain joins TRBV6-1 to TRBJ2-5, with D hard to call. The CDR3 loop spans 13 amino acids. Germline V lookup: CDR1 MNHNS, CDR2 SASEGT. The chain's CDR3 is CVSSTQVKETQYF. The CDR3 DNA is TGTGTCAGCAGTACCCAGGTGAAAGAGACCCAGTACTTC.

Comment on this clonotype: Mismatch with germline at one junction end may stem from a read error. The chain carries TRBV4-1 and TRBJ2-7; 14 bases line up with TRBD2. The germline gives CDR1 MGHRA, CDR2 YSYEKL. The CDR3 runs 16 residues. CDR3 residues: CASSQAGTSGRDEKYF. CDR3 nucleotides: TGCGCCAGTAGCCAAGCCGGGACTAGCGGGAGAGACGAGAAGTACTTC.

This chain connects TRBV12-3 or TRBV12-4 to TRBJ2-7; TRBD2 matches at 9 bases. The CDR3 consists of 17 residues. The V segment lost 6 bases and the J segment 0 bases; nucleotides outside the gene matches: 12. CDR3 region: CASSTAVAGENSYEQYF. CDR3 sequence (DNA): TGTGCCAGCAGCACAGCAGTAGCGGGAGAGAACTCCTACGAGCAGTACTTC.

A remark on this clonotype: This may stem from a read error, because a much larger clone lies one nucleotide away. The chain recombines TRBV4-2 with TRBJ2-1; weak D call: TRBD2 (5 bases). Trimming shortened V by 11 bases and J by 7 bases, and 27 bases separated the two germline ends. Germline-derived CDR1 and CDR2 are LGHNA and YNFKEQ. The CDR3 has 16 residues. The CDR3 nucleotides read TGTGCCGGCTCGCCGGTGAAGCGGAGAGGTACGAATGAGCAGTTCTTC. Its protein product is CAGSPVKRRGTNEQFF.

This clonotype was found once. The conserved closing phenylalanine or tryptophan is absent in this CDR3, likely reflecting a read error. V gene TRBV6-1 combines with J gene TRBJ2-2; the D gene is possibly TRBD2 (6 bases). Trimming took 7 bases from V and 4 from J, leaving 19 bases between them. The CDR3 sequence is 16 residues long. Germline assignment: CDR1 MNHNS and CDR2 SASEGT. Here the CDR3 reads CASILGLRISTGELFS. DNA of the CDR3: TGTGCCAGCATCCTGGGACTTCGCATCTCCACCGGGGAGCTGTTTTCT.

This clonotype was seen a few times. A much larger clone sits a single nucleotide away, making a read error possible. This chain uses TRBV4-1 with TRBJ2-7; D may match TRBD1 or TRBD2 (6 bases each). The CDR3 loop spans 16 amino acids. Germline loops: CDR1 MGHRA, CDR2 YSYEKL. CDR3 coding DNA: TGCGCCAGCCGCCAAGAATCCGGGGGCGGCCTTAGGGAGCAGTACTTC. It yields the protein CASRQESGGGLREQYF.

The table lists this clonotype with a count of one. This sequence joins TRBV7-9 and TRBJ2-6; maybe TRBD2 (5 bases). V was clipped by 4 bases and J by 1 base, with 20 bases between them. The germline CDR1 and CDR2 sequences are SEHNR and FQNEAQ (reference sequence). This CDR3 is built from 19 residues. Written as DNA, the CDR3 is TGTGCCAGCAGCTCTCTAGCTGTCCGACTGGGATCTGGGGCCAACGTCCTGACTTTC. Its translation is CASSSLAVRLGSGANVLTF.

Notes on this clonotype: At one end the junction does not follow the germline gene, possibly because of a read error. This chain links TRBV4-1 with TRBJ2-3; unclear D gene. The germline gives CDR1 MGHRA, CDR2 YSYEKL. The CDR3 consists of 13 residues. CDR3 region: CASSLGISDTHYF. The DNA for the CDR3 is TGCGCCAGCAGCCTGGGGATCTCCGATACGCACTATTTT.

Points on this clonotype: At one of its ends the junction is not consistent with the germline gene, which may arise from a read error. V and J are TRBV4-1 and TRBJ1-5, with 7 positions matching TRBD1. The CDR3 is 16 residues long. Germline V lookup: CDR1 MGHRA, CDR2 YSYEKL. The CDR3 region is CASSQTQGNSNQPQHF. CDR3 nucleotide sequence: TGCGCCAGCAGCCAGACACAGGGGAATAGCAATCAGCCCCAACATTTT.

This clonotype was counted many times. This chain links TRBV20-1 with TRBJ2-5; TRBD2 might be the D (6 bases). Germline CDR1 is DFQATT and CDR2 is SNEGSKA (reference sequence). The CDR3 runs to 14 residues. Trimming shortened V by 0 bases and J by 5 bases, and 13 bases separated the two germline ends. CDR3 nucleotides: TGCAGTGCTAGAGATCAAGGAGGGCGGGAGACCCAGTACTTC. As protein: CSARDQGGRETQYF.

At least ten counts were recorded for this clonotype. The J gene is TRBJ2-5, the V gene TRBV11-3, with 10 bases fitting TRBD1. V dropped 5 bases and J dropped 2; count of bases not matched to a gene: 5. The CDR3 runs to 15 residues. Looked up from germline, CDR1 is SGHNT and CDR2 is YENEEA. The CDR3 spells CASSPGTGDQETQYF. The CDR3 DNA reads as TGTGCCAGCAGCCCCGGGACAGGGGATCAAGAGACCCAGTACTTC.

About this clonotype: This likely comes from a read error, as the CDR3 has no conserved phenylalanine or tryptophan at its end. The rearrangement uses TRBV4-2 and TRBJ2-6, with D possibly matching TRBD1 (5 bases). CDR3 length equals 17 residues. Germline assignment: CDR1 LGHNA and CDR2 YNFKEQ. The CDR3 DNA is TGTGCCAGCAGCCAAGTCGCAGGGTCCCCTGGGACCAACGTCCTGACTTTA. Its protein is CASSQVAGSPGTNVLTL.

The chain joins TRBV11-3 to TRBJ1-1; 7 bases map to TRBD1. Germline V gene data show CDR1 as SGHNT and CDR2 as YENEEA. CDR3 length: 14 amino acids. The CDR3 spells CTNSRQGGDVEAFF. For the CDR3, the DNA is TGTACCAACAGCCGACAGGGAGGGGACGTTGAAGCTTTCTTT. The complete variable domain, with remaining parts taken from reference TRBV11-3 and TRBJ1-1, reads EAGVVQSPRYKIIEKKQPVAFWCNPISGHNTLYWYLQNLGQGPELLIRYENEEAVDDSQLPKDRFSAERLKGVDSTLKIQPAELGDSAVYLCTNSRQGGDVEAFFGQGTRLTVV.

The chain has TRBV29-1 and TRBJ2-3, with TRBD2 matching over 11 bases. The length of the CDR3 is 16 residues. With 0 bases clipped from V and 6 bases from J, the junction kept 8 bases outside the gene matches. Looked up from germline, CDR1 is SQVTM and CDR2 is ANQGSEA. CDR3 DNA: TGCAGCGTTGAAGATCCGGCTAGCGGGGGGTGGGATACGCAGTATTTT. Translated: CSVEDPASGGWDTQYF.

A remark on this clonotype: This may be a read error, as it is one base from a much larger clone. This chain joins TRBV6-6 and TRBJ2-2; 8 nucleotides agree with TRBD1. V dropped 6 bases and J dropped 7; count of bases not matched to a gene: 7. The germline V gene encodes CDR1 MNHNY and CDR2 SVGAGI (reference sequence). The CDR3 runs to 14 residues. CDR3 loop: CASSSRGRIGELFF. CDR3 DNA sequence: TGTGCCAGCAGCAGCAGGGGGCGAATCGGGGAGCTGTTTTTT.

About this clonotype: Since a much larger clone is just one base distant, this may be a read error. The J gene is TRBJ2-1, the V gene TRBV5-6, with 12 bases that match TRBD2. The CDR3 contains 15 residues. Germline loops: CDR1 SGHDT, CDR2 YYEEEE. The CDR3 loop reads CVSSLAGGPLNEQFF. DNA of the CDR3: TGTGTCAGCAGTCTAGCGGGGGGGCCATTGAATGAGCAGTTCTTC.

Notes on this clonotype: The conserved closing phenylalanine or tryptophan is absent in this CDR3, likely reflecting a read error. The genes are TRBV4-2 and TRBJ2-7; D is possibly TRBD1 (6 bases). Germline V gene sequence: CDR1 LGHNA, CDR2 YNFKEQ. The CDR3 is 16 amino acids. CDR3 protein: CASSQEGSRGSYEQYL. The CDR3 bases are TGCGCCAGCAGCCAAGAGGGGAGCAGGGGATCCTACGAGCAGTACCTC.

Comments on this clonotype: Being one base from a much bigger clone, this may be a read error. The chain couples TRBV6-2 or TRBV6-3 to TRBJ2-3; TRBD2 agrees at 8 bases. The germline gives CDR1 MNHEY, CDR2 SVGEGT. The CDR3 loop spans 13 amino acids. The CDR3 loop reads CASSWTSIDTQYF. The CDR3 bases are TGTGCCAGCAGTTGGACTAGCATAGATACGCAGTATTTT.